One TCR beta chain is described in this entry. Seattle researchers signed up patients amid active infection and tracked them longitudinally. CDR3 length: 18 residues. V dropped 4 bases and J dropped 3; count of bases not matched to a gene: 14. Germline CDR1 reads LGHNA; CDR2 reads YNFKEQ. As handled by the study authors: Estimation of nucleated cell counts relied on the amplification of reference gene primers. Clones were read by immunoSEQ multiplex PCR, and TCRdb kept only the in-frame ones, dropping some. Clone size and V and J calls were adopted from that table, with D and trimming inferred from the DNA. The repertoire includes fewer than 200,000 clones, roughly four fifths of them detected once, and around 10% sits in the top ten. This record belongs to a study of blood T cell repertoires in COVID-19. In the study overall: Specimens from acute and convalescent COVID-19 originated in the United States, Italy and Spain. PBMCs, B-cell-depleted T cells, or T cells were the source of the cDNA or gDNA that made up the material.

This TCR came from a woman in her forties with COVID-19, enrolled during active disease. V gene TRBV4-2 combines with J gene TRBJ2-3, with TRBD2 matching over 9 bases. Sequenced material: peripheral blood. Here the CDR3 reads CASSREGPAGGNTDTQYF. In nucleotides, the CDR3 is TGTGCCAGCAGCCGAGAAGGACCAGCGGGGGGCAATACAGATACGCAGTATTTT.